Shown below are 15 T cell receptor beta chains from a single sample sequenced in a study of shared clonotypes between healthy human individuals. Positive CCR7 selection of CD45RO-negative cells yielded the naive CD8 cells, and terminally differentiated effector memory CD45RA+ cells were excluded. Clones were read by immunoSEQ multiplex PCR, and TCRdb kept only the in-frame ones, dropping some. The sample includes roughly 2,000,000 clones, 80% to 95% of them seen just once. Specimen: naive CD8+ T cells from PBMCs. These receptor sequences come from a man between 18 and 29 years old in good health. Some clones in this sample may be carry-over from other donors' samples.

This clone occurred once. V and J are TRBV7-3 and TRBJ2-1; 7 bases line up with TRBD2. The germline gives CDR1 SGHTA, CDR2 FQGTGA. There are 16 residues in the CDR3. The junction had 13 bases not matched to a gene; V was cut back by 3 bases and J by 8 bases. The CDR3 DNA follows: TGTGCCAGCAGCTTCCAACCGGGACTATGGGGGGATGAGCAGTTCTTC. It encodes CASSFQPGLWGDEQFF.

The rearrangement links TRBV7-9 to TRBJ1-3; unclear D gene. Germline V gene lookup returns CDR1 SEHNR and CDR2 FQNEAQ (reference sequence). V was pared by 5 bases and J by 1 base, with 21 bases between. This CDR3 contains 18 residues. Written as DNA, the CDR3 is TGTGCCAGCAGCCTCGGTCCTCCTAAGGGTTGGTCTGGAAACACCATATATTTT. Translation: CASSLGPPKGWSGNTIYF.

CDR3 sequence reads: CASSVDDNLHYSGNTIYF. The CDR3 DNA reads TGTGCCAGCAGCGTAGACGACAATCTCCATTACTCTGGAAACACCATATATTTT. V gene TRBV9 combines with J gene TRBJ1-3; D not resolved. The CDR3 is 18 amino acids. Germline V gene data show CDR1 as SGDLS and CDR2 as YYNGEE. Trimming took 0 bases from V and 0 from J, leaving 16 bases between them.

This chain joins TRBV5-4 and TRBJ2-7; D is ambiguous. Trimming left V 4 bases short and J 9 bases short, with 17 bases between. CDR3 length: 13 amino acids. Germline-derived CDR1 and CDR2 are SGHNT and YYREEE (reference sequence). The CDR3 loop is CASSTQPRSRQYF. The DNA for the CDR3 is TGTGCCAGCAGCACCCAGCCTCGCTCCCGGCAGTACTTC.

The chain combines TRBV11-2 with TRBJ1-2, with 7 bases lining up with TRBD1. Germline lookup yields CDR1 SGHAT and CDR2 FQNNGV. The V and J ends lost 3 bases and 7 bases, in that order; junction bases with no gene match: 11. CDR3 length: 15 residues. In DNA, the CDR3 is TGTGCCAGCAGCTTGGGGCCAGGGGGTCTTACTGGCTACACCTTC. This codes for CASSLGPGGLTGYTF.

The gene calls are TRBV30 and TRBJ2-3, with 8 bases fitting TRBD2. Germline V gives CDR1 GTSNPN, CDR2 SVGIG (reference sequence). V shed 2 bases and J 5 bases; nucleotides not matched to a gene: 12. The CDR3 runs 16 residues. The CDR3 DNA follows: TGTGCCTGGAGTCTCGGGGTAGCGGGAACAGGAGATACGCAGTATTTT. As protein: CAWSLGVAGTGDTQYF.

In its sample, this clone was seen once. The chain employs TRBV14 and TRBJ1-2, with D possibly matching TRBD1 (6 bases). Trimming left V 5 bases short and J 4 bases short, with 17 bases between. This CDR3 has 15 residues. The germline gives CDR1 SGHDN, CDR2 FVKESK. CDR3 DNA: TGTGCCAGCAGCTTACTTCAAGGGGGGCTCTATGGCTACACCTTC. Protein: CASSLLQGGLYGYTF.

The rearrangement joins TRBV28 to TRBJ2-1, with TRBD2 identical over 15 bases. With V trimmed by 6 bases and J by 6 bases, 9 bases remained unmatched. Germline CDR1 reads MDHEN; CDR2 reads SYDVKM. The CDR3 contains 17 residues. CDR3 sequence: CASSPGLAGGPGNEQFF. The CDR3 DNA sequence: TGTGCCAGCAGCCCCGGACTAGCGGGAGGGCCGGGCAATGAGCAGTTCTTC.

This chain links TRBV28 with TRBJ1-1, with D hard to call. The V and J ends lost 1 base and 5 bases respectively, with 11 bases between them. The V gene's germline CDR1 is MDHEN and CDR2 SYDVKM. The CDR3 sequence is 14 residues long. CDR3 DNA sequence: TGTGCCAGCAGTTTATTGAAGGCCTGGACTGAAGCTTTCTTT. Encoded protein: CASSLLKAWTEAFF.

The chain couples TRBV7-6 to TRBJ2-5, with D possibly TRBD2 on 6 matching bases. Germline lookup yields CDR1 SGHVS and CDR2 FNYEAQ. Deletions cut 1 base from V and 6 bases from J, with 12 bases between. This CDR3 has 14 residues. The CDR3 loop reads CASSLDGGYKTQYF. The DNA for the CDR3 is TGTGCCAGCAGCTTAGACGGGGGATATAAGACCCAGTACTTC.

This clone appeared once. CDR3 sequence (DNA): TGTGCCAGCAGTGAATGGGGGGGGCTGAACACTGAAGCTTTCTTT. Protein product: CASSEWGGLNTEAFF. This chain links TRBV25-1 with TRBJ1-1; TRBD1 might be the D (6 bases). This CDR3 region has 15 residues. V lost 1 base and J 0 bases, leaving 9 bases between the germline ends. Germline V lookup: CDR1 MGHDK, CDR2 SYGVNS.

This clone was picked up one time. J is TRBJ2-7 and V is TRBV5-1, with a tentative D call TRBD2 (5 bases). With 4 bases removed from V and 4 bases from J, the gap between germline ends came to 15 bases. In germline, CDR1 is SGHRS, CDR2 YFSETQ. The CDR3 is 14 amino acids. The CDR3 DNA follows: TGCGCCAGCAGCCCGCTATCTGAGGGATACGAGCAGTACTTC. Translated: CASSPLSEGYEQYF.

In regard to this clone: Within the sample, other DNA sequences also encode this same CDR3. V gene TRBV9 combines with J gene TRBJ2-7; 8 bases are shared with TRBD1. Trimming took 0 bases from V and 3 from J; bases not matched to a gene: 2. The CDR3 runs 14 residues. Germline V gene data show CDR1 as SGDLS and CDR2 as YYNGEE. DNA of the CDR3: TGTGCCAGCAGCGTAGGAGGACAGGGCTACGAGCAGTACTTC. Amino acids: CASSVGGQGYEQYF. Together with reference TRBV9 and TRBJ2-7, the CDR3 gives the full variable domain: DSGVTQTPKHLITATGQRVTLRCSPRSGDLSVYWYQQSLDQGLQFLIQYYNGEERAKGNILERFSAQQFPDLHSELNLSSLELGDSALYFCASSVGGQGYEQYFGPGTRLTVT.

CDR3 DNA sequence: TGTGCCAGCAGTTTGTCAGGGACCGAGCAGTACTTC. Amino acid sequence: CASSLSGTEQYF. The rearrangement uses TRBV28 and TRBJ2-7; D tentatively fits TRBD1 or TRBD2 (5 bases each). This CDR3 is built from 12 residues. The V and J ends lost 3 bases and 6 bases respectively, with 9 bases between them. The germline CDR1 and CDR2 sequences are MDHEN and SYDVKM.

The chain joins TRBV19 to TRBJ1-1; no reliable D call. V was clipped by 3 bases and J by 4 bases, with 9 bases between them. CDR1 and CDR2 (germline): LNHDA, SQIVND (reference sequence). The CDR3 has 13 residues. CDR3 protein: CASSIHYATEAFF. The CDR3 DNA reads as TGTGCCAGTAGTATTCACTACGCCACTGAAGCTTTCTTT.